Listed below are T cell receptor beta chains from one sample, sequenced in a study of cytomegalovirus exposure and HLA in healthy donors. Only in-frame clones appear in the TCRdb table, and some are missing; sequencing was by immunoSEQ multiplex PCR. Here the sample spans about 82,000 clones, about 92% being singletons. The sequencing sample was made of PBMCs. These receptors all stem from a man between 18 and 35 years old in good health and CMV-seronegative. Both conserved end residues are part of each CDR3. The D gene is left open where the match is weak. Rows give clone size only sometimes, using once, few, many, or a class for an expanded clone.

J | V | D | size | DNA | CDR3
TRBJ2-5 | TRBV5-1 | TRBD2 | NA | TGCGCCAGCAGCAGTCTAGCGGGGGCCATTCAAGAGACCCAGTACTTC | CASSSLAGAIQETQYF
TRBJ2-2 | TRBV2 | NA | NA | TGTGCCACCAAGGGGCACGGAACGAACACCGGGGAGCTGTTTTTT | CATKGHGTNTGELFF
TRBJ2-5 | TRBV18 | NA | NA | TGTGCCAGCTCACCAGGAGAAGAGACCCAGTACTTC | CASSPGEETQYF
TRBJ1-1 | TRBV6-6 | NA | few | TGTGCCAGCATGTCGACTTTGGAAGCTTTCTTT | CASMSTLEAFF
TRBJ2-6 | TRBV10-3 | TRBD2 | NA | TGTGCCATCAGTGAGTCTAGGAGACTAGCGGGCGCGAGCTCTGGGGCCAACGTCCTGACTTTC | CAISESRRLAGASSGANVLTF
TRBJ2-1 | TRBV4-3 | NA | NA | TGCGCCAGCAGCCAAGACGCTCTATTCGCCGCGGACTCCTACAATGAGCAGTTCTTC | CASSQDALFAADSYNEQFF
TRBJ1-1 | TRBV28 | NA | NA | TGTGCCAGCAGTTGGGGGGGTGGTGGGTACAGTGAAGCTTTCTTT | CASSWGGGGYSEAFF
TRBJ1-1 | TRBV5-1 | NA | NA | TGCGCCAGCAGCTTGGAGGGGCTGGGCACTGAAGCTTTCTTT | CASSLEGLGTEAFF
TRBJ2-5 | TRBV11-3 | TRBD2 | NA | TGTGCCAGCAGCCTGAGCGGGAGTGCCGTAGAGACCCAGTACTTC | CASSLSGSAVETQYF
TRBJ1-1 | TRBV5-4 | TRBD1 | NA | TGTGCCAGCAGCGCCGCTGCTCCCGGGACAGTGAACACTGAAGCTTTCTTT | CASSAAAPGTVNTEAFF
TRBJ2-2 | TRBV19 | NA | NA | TGTGCCAGTAGTATAGGGAGGGGACCGAACACCGGGGAGCTGTTTTTT | CASSIGRGPNTGELFF
TRBJ1-1 | TRBV29-1 | NA | NA | TGCAGCGGCAGGGAGAACACTGAAGCTTTCTTT | CSGRENTEAFF
TRBJ2-2 | TRBV6-4 | TRBD2 | NA | TGTGCCAGCAGTGGGACTAGCACCGGGGAGCTGTTTTTT | CASSGTSTGELFF
TRBJ2-5 | TRBV5-1 | TRBD1 | NA | TGCGCCAGCAGCTTTGGACAGGAAGAGACCCAGTACTTC | CASSFGQEETQYF
TRBJ1-5 | TRBV18 | NA | NA | TGTGCCAGCTCATCTTCTATTGCAGGGGATAATCAGCCCCAGCATTTT | CASSSSIAGDNQPQHF
TRBJ1-2 | TRBV5-4 | TRBD1 | few | TGTGCCAGCAGCTTGGCGGACAGGAACTATGGCTACACCTTC | CASSLADRNYGYTF
TRBJ1-1 | TRBV5-1 | NA | NA | TGCGCCAGCAGCCCGGAACGAGGTGGCGGCACTGAAGCTTTCTTT | CASSPERGGGTEAFF
TRBJ2-2 | TRBV5-6 | TRBD2 | NA | TGTGCCAGCAGCCAGCTAGCGGGGGGCGCGAACACCGGGGAGCTGTTTTTT | CASSQLAGGANTGELFF